One sample yielded the 19 T cell receptor beta chains listed below, sequenced in a study of molecular identifiers for immune sequencing clone quantification. Each CDR3 protein is one row after TCRdb ran MiXCR on the PCR reads. The table records some 96,000 distinct CDR3 sequences, around 24% of them present only once. The sample taken for sequencing was naive CD8+ T cells from blood, with Jurkat cell RNA spiked in. The sample's subset: FACS-sorted CD8+CD4-CCR7+CD45RA+ naive T cells. These receptors were collected from a human donor in good health. Some libraries in this study had Jurkat cell RNA spiked in.

The rearrangement uses TRBV27 and TRBJ2-5; 8 positions agree with TRBD1. Near its end, the DNA agrees better with TRBJ2-1, so the J call may be wrong. There are 19 residues in the CDR3. The germline V gene has CDR1 MNHEY and CDR2 SMNVEV (reference sequence). CDR3 amino acids: CASSPGQVIPLTLQETQFF. For the CDR3, the DNA is TGTGCCAGCAGCCCGGGACAGGTGATCCCCTTGACTCTCCAAGAGACCCAGTTCTTC.

In its sample, this clonotype was seen many times. V and J are TRBV7-2 and TRBJ1-6; D might be TRBD1 (5 bases). In germline, CDR1 is SGHTA, CDR2 FQGNSA. The CDR3 sequence is 17 residues long. The V end was cut by 5 bases, the J end by 0 bases, with 14 bases between. CDR3 residues: CASSLEPGSSYNSPLHF. DNA of the CDR3: TGTGCCAGCAGCCTAGAACCAGGGAGCTCCTATAATTCACCCCTCCACTTT. The variable domain in full, completed from reference TRBV7-2 and TRBJ1-6, reads GAGVSQSPSNKVTEKGKDVELRCDPISGHTALYWYRQSLGQGLEFLIYFQGNSAPDKSGLPSDRFSAERTGGSVSTLTIQRTQQEDSAVYLCASSLEPGSSYNSPLHFGNGTRLTVT.

The sample holds many counts of this clonotype. V gene TRBV2 combines with J gene TRBJ2-7, with TRBD2 matching over 8 bases. This CDR3 comprises 14 residues. Germline trimming cut 4 bases from V and 6 bases from J; bases unmatched to any gene: 8. The germline V gene encodes CDR1 SNHLY and CDR2 FYNNEI. The CDR3 nucleotides read TGTGCCAGCAGTGTTCCAGCGGGGGAGGCCGAGCAGTACTTC. This sequence encodes CASSVPAGEAEQYF.

The rearrangement joins TRBV27 to TRBJ2-7, with D possibly TRBD1 on 6 matching bases. The CDR3 sequence is 13 residues long. The V gene lost 6 bases and the J gene lost 1 base, with 10 bases spanning the gap. Germline V lookup: CDR1 MNHEY, CDR2 SMNVEV (reference sequence). CDR3 amino acids: CASSSGESYEQYF. CDR3 nucleotides: TGTGCCAGCAGCTCAGGGGAGTCCTACGAGCAGTACTTC.

This clonotype was seen at least ten times. J is TRBJ2-2 and V is TRBV7-3; D call uncertain. Germline V gene sequence: CDR1 SGHTA, CDR2 FQGTGA. The CDR3 loop spans 13 amino acids. The germline V and J ends were trimmed by 5 bases and 1 base, with 5 bases remaining between them. The CDR3 region has the DNA TGTGCCAGCAGCATTATGAACACCGGGGAGCTGTTTTTT. Residues: CASSIMNTGELFF.

This clonotype was seen ten or more times. The chain carries TRBV19 and TRBJ2-7; the D gene could be TRBD1 or TRBD2 (5 bases each). Germline V gives CDR1 LNHDA, CDR2 SQIVND (reference sequence). V lost 2 bases to trimming and J lost 3 bases, with 11 bases between them. This CDR3 contains 14 residues. The CDR3 sequence is CASSISRDRYEQYF. The CDR3 region has the DNA TGTGCCAGTAGTATATCCCGGGACCGCTACGAGCAGTACTTC.

The rearrangement uses TRBV19 and TRBJ2-1; unclear D gene. Per the germline V gene, CDR1 is LNHDA and CDR2 is SQIVND (reference sequence). The CDR3 is 15 amino acids. Deletions cut 2 bases from V and 4 bases from J, with 12 bases between. Here the CDR3 reads CASSINQNKYNEQFF. DNA for the CDR3: TGTGCCAGTAGTATAAATCAGAACAAGTACAATGAGCAGTTCTTC.

This clonotype was recorded a few times. At one boundary the junction diverges from the germline segment, which might be a read error. This CDR3 reads CVSSYPNTVWANVLTF. Written as DNA, the CDR3 is TGTGTCAGCAGTTACCCCAACACGGTGTGGGCCAACGTCCTGACTTTC. This chain joins TRBV6-2 or TRBV6-3 and TRBJ2-6; D is unresolved. Germline CDR1 reads MNHEY; CDR2 reads SVGEGT. The CDR3 length is 16 residues.

A few counts support this clonotype. V gene TRBV11-3 combines with J gene TRBJ2-5, with 11 positions matching TRBD1. V dropped 3 bases and J dropped 4; count of bases not matched to a gene: 4. The germline CDR1 and CDR2 sequences are SGHNT and YENEEA. The CDR3 is 15 residues long. CDR3 bases: TGTGCCAGCAGCTTGGACAGGGGGCTTGGAGAGACCCAGTACTTC. Translation gives CASSLDRGLGETQYF.

This clonotype was detected many times. This chain connects TRBV9 to TRBJ2-5; 8 bases agree with TRBD1. The CDR3 covers 15 residues. CDR1 and CDR2 from the germline V gene are SGDLS and YYNGEE. Unmatched junction bases numbered 6, after V lost 3 bases and J lost 2 bases. The CDR3 nucleotides read TGTGCCAGCAGCGCCGAAGGGGACAGGCAAGAGACCCAGTACTTC. Amino acids: CASSAEGDRQETQYF.

Remarks on this clonotype: A much larger clone sits a single nucleotide away, making a read error possible. The J gene is TRBJ2-7, the V gene TRBV10-3; D remains ambiguous. Germline CDR1 reads ENHRY; CDR2 reads SYGVKD. CDR3 size: 12 residues. V was trimmed by 2 bases and J by 3 bases, leaving 5 bases between them. The CDR3 sequence is CAISEPFYEQYF. The CDR3 nucleotides read TGTGCCATCAGTGAGCCTTTCTACGAGCAGTACTTC.

This clonotype turned up a few times. This chain joins TRBV5-4 and TRBJ1-1; D unclear. This CDR3 spans 12 amino acids. Trimming shortened V by 6 bases and J by 5 bases, and 11 bases separated the two germline ends. Germline V lookup: CDR1 SGHNT, CDR2 YYREEE (reference sequence). The CDR3 is CASMIWGTEAFF. CDR3 DNA sequence: TGTGCCAGCATGATATGGGGAACTGAAGCTTTCTTT.

There are many counts of this clonotype. The J gene is TRBJ2-7, the V gene TRBV14; TRBD1 might be the D (5 bases). Germline V CDR1 and CDR2: SGHDN, FVKESK. V dropped 3 bases and J dropped 0 bases, with 12 bases sitting between them. CDR3 length: 15 residues. CDR3 sequence reads: CASSQVTGSSYEQYF. The CDR3 bases are TGTGCCAGCAGCCAGGTTACAGGCAGCTCCTACGAGCAGTACTTC.

This clonotype appeared many times. This chain connects TRBV27 to TRBJ2-7; D is possibly TRBD2 (6 bases). Trimming shortened V by 2 bases and J by 4 bases, and 12 bases separated the two germline ends. From germline, CDR1 is MNHEY and CDR2 SMNVEV (reference sequence). CDR3 length equals 14 residues. The CDR3 sequence: CASSLAGPAYEQYF. In DNA form, the CDR3 reads TGTGCCAGCAGTTTAGCGGGGCCCGCTTACGAGCAGTACTTC.

This clonotype showed up just a few times. This chain links TRBV7-2 with TRBJ2-7; 7 bases are a match to TRBD1. V shed 8 bases and J 1 base; nucleotides not matched to a gene: 17. CDR3 length equals 17 residues. Germline CDR1 and CDR2: SGHTA and FQGNSA. The CDR3 DNA reads TGTGCCAGCCAAAAGGGACAGACCGACTACTCTTCCTACGAGCAGTACTTC. This translates into CASQKGQTDYSSYEQYF.

V usage is TRBV6-5 and J usage is TRBJ2-5; TRBD1 matches at 8 bases. The CDR3 sequence is 15 residues long. Germline assignment: CDR1 MNHEY and CDR2 SVGAGI. Germline trimming cut 5 bases from V and 5 bases from J; bases unmatched to any gene: 10. The CDR3 coding sequence is TGTGCCAGCAGTACTCAGGGGGCCTTCTGGGAGACCCAGTACTTC. It specifies CASSTQGAFWETQYF.

On this clonotype: A clone one base away is much larger, so this may be a read error. The rearrangement links TRBV2 to TRBJ2-3; 11 nucleotides line up with TRBD2. This CDR3 spans 15 amino acids. The germline V gene encodes CDR1 SNHLY and CDR2 FYNNEI. The CDR3 here is CASRVSGGAADTEYF. As DNA, the CDR3 is TGTGCCAGCAGAGTTAGCGGGGGGGCGGCAGATACGGAGTATTTT.

This clonotype appeared a few times. The chain has TRBV18 and TRBJ2-3, with a possible D match to TRBD2 (5 bases). The CDR3 runs to 14 residues. CDR1 and CDR2 from the germline V gene are KGHSH and LQKENI. V lost 6 bases and J lost 1, with 11 bases in between. For the CDR3, the DNA is TGTGCCAGCTCCGCTCCCGGGGGCACAGATACGCAGTATTTT. It yields the protein CASSAPGGTDTQYF.

V gene TRBV4-3 combines with J gene TRBJ1-1; 9 bases match TRBD1. Losses at the gene ends were 5 bases for V and 3 bases for J; bases not matched to a gene: 7. The CDR3 spans 15 residues. Germline V CDR1 and CDR2: LGHNA, YSLEER. The CDR3 DNA reads as TGCGCCAGCAGCGTGGACAGGGGATTGGACACTGAAGCTTTCTTT. Its translation is CASSVDRGLDTEAFF.